Sequencing of this TCR beta chain was carried out in a study of shared clonotypes between healthy human individuals. The germline gives CDR1 SGHTA, CDR2 FQGTGA. Trimming cost V 5 bases and J 6 bases, with 15 bases left between them. The CDR3 loop spans 14 amino acids. Libraries were prepared by immunoSEQ multiplex PCR; TCRdb keeps only in-frame clonotypes and omits some of them. The table has some 2.1 million clones, approximately 95% seen once. The chain couples TRBV7-3 to TRBJ2-3; a possible D gene is TRBD2 (6 bases). Sequenced material: naive CD4+ T cells sorted from blood. Subset of the sample: CD45RA+ positively selected. This receptor was taken from a man younger than 35 in good health. The CDR3 loop reads CASSDGTRPDTQYF. As DNA, the CDR3 is TGTGCCAGCAGCGACGGGACTCGTCCCGATACGCAGTATTTT.